This TCR beta chain was captured by sequencing in a study of vaccination and CD4 T cells after COVID-19. Concerning this clonotype: Its target is unknown.

Noted treatment: approximately 10-day PBMC culture with coronavirus spike peptide pools or control peptides (ViraFEST assay). Positive PCR tests dated from March to December 2020, predating US Alpha, Beta and Delta variants. Approximately 1.8 million PBMCs were grown per well alongside roughly 9.1 IU/ml IL-2 and roughly 10 ug/ml peptide pools. Cultured CD4+ T cell DNA was sequenced using the Oncomine TCR Beta short-read assay. TCRdb reprocessed the PCR reads with MiXCR, giving one entry per CDR3 protein. Of about 13,000 distinct CDR3 sequences in the sample, roughly 39% were seen once. The length of the CDR3 is 13 residues. The J segment lost 11 bases and the V segment lost 5 bases, leaving 6 bases of the junction unmatched. The germline CDR1 and CDR2 sequences are LGHNA and YSLEER. General study points: In convalescent patients, a median roughly 84% of post-vaccine SARS-CoV-2-reactive clones appeared only after vaccination. Investigators enrolled relatively few convalescent patients and included no early post-infection timepoints.

The chain recombines TRBV4-3 with TRBJ1-4; TRBD1 matches at 9 bases. Input material: CD4+ T cells from blood, cultured in vitro. The receptor comes from a human donor who had recovered from COVID-19. CDR3 region: CASSGTGPTKLFF. CDR3 coding DNA: TGCGCCAGCAGCGGGACAGGGCCCACGAAACTGTTTTTT.